The clone carrying this TCR beta chain was found once. How the authors handled the data: Researchers report that nucleated cell counts were estimated from reference gene primer amplification. The table came from immunoSEQ multiplex PCR; TCRdb's copy has only in-frame clones and leaves some out. That table furnishes V, J and clone size, whereas the DNA furnished D and trimming. This table has approximately 200,000 clones, about 86% appearing once. The data stem from a study of blood T cell repertoires in COVID-19. Study details: COVID-19 samples from acute and convalescent phases originated in the United States, Italy and Spain. PBMCs, B-cell-depleted T cells, or T cells provided the cDNA or gDNA that made up the material.

Sequenced: peripheral blood. The TCR comes from a woman aged 25 to 39 who had recovered from COVID-19.

CDR3 sequence: CASSPTGGTPYEQYF. The CDR3 coding sequence is TGTGCCAGCAGCCCGACGGGCGGGACCCCTTACGAGCAGTACTTC. The V and J genes are TRBV9 and TRBJ2-7, with D perhaps TRBD2 (6 bases). Germline V gene lookup returns CDR1 SGDLS and CDR2 YYNGEE. Trimming took 4 bases from V and 4 from J, leaving 18 bases between them. CDR3 length: 15 amino acids.